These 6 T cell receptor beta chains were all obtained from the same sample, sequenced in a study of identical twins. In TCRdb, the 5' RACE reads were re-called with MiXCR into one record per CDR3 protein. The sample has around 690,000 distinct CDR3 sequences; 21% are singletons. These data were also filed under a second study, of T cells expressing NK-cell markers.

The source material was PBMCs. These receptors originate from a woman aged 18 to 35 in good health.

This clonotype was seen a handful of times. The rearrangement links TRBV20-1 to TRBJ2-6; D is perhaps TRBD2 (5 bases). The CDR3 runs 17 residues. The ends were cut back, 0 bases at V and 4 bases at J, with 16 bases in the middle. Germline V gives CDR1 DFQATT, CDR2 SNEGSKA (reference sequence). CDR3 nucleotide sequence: TGCAGTGCTAGAGACCTACTAACTAGTTCCGGGGCCAACGTCCTGACTTTC. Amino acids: CSARDLLTSSGANVLTF.

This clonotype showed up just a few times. The CDR3 reads CASSPVNSGTTYEQYF. The CDR3 nucleotides are TGTGCCAGCAGCCCCGTAAATAGCGGGACGACCTACGAGCAGTACTTC. The gene calls are TRBV7-2 and TRBJ2-7; 8 bases agree with TRBD2. The CDR3 contains 16 residues. Looked up from germline, CDR1 is SGHTA and CDR2 is FQGNSA. Germline trimming cut 5 bases from V and 2 bases from J; bases unmatched to any gene: 11.

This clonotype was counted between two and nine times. The CDR3 region has the DNA TGTGCCAGCAGTAACAGGGGTAACCAAGAGACCCAGTACTTC. It specifies CASSNRGNQETQYF. This chain connects TRBV6-5 to TRBJ2-5; TRBD1 matches at 7 bases. The J segment lost 0 bases and the V segment lost 5 bases, leaving 3 bases of the junction unmatched. Germline CDR1 MNHEY, CDR2 SVGAGI. The CDR3 runs to 14 residues.

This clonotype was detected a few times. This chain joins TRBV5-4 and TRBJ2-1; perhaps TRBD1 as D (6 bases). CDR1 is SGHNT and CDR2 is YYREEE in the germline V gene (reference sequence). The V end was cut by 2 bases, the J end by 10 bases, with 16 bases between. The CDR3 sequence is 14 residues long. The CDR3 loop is CASSFSGKGVEQFF. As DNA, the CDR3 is TGTGCCAGCAGCTTCTCGGGGAAGGGGGTCGAGCAGTTCTTC.

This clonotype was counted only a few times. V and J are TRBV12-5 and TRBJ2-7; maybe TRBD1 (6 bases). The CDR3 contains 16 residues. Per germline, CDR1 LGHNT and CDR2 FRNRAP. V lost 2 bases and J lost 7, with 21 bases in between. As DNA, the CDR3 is TGTGCTAGTGGTTTGTCTCGGGACATTACCCGAGGGGAGCAGTACTTC. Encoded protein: CASGLSRDITRGEQYF.

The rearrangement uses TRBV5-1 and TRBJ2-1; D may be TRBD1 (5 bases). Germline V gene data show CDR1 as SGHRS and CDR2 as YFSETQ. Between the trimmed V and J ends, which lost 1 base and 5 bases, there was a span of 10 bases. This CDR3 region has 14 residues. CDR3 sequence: CASSLIQVNNEQFF. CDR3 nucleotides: TGCGCCAGCAGCTTGATACAGGTGAACAATGAGCAGTTCTTC.